The next 18 T cell receptor beta chains were all read from a single sample in a study. TCRdb independently ran MiXCR on the 5' RACE reads; one entry per CDR3 protein. Seen here are about 53,000 distinct CDR3 sequences, approximately 25% observed once, and the top ten hold about 3%. Input material: tumor-infiltrating naive CD4+ T cells sorted from the breast tumor. The subset was: naive CD4+ T cells, CD4+CD45RA+CD25-. The receptor source for this set is a female donor with breast cancer.

This chain connects TRBV29-1 to TRBJ2-3; 8 bases are shared with TRBD1. Losses at the gene ends were 3 bases for V and 1 base for J; bases not matched to a gene: 3. The germline CDR1 and CDR2 sequences are SQVTM and ANQGSEA. There are 14 residues in the CDR3. CDR3 sequence reads: CSVETGQGTDTQYF. CDR3 sequence (DNA): TGCAGCGTTGAGACGGGACAGGGCACAGATACGCAGTATTTT.

V usage is TRBV4-2 and J usage is TRBJ2-5; 7 bases agree with TRBD2. Trimming at V came to 4 bases and at J to 5 bases, leaving 10 bases not matched to a gene. The germline V gene encodes CDR1 LGHNA and CDR2 YNFKEQ. The CDR3 length is 15 residues. The CDR3 DNA follows: TGTGCCAGCAGCCCCGACGGCTTCGGGGGGGAGACCCAGTACTTC. Its protein is CASSPDGFGGETQYF.

The chain links TRBV12-3 or TRBV12-4 to TRBJ2-5, with TRBD2 as a possible D gene (5 bases). Trimming took off 0 bases at V and 7 bases at J, with 12 bases between the two ends. This CDR3 has 14 residues. CDR3 bases: TGTGCCAGCAGTTTAGCTCGGGGAAGGGTGACCCAGTACTTC. Protein product: CASSLARGRVTQYF.

The gene calls are TRBV29-1 and TRBJ2-7, with D perhaps matching TRBD1 or TRBD2 (5 bases each). The CDR3 loop spans 13 amino acids. Trimming removed 6 bases at V and 5 bases at J, with 17 bases between. Germline V gene sequence: CDR1 SQVTM, CDR2 ANQGSEA. CDR3: CSVAGTPWDEQYF. Written as DNA, the CDR3 is TGCAGCGTGGCCGGGACCCCGTGGGACGAGCAGTACTTC.

This chain links TRBV5-1 with TRBJ2-3; D may be TRBD1 (5 bases). This CDR3 is built from 15 residues. Germline CDR1 SGHRS, CDR2 YFSETQ. V lost 3 bases to trimming and J lost 6 bases, with 17 bases between them. The CDR3 loop reads CASSSQGVSADTQYF. CDR3 in DNA: TGCGCCAGCAGCTCTCAAGGGGTATCGGCGGATACGCAGTATTTT.

A remark on this clonotype: Since a much larger clone is just one base distant, this may be a read error. No conserved phenylalanine or tryptophan ends this CDR3, so it is likely a read error. This chain links TRBV4-2 with TRBJ2-6; the D call may be TRBD1 or TRBD2 (5 bases each). The CDR3 totals 14 residues. Trimming left V 6 bases short and J 0 bases short, with 6 bases between. Germline values: CDR1 LGHNA, CDR2 YNFKEQ. Here the CDR3 DNA reads TGTGCCAGCAGGGGGGACTCTGGGGCCAACGTCCTGACTCTC. This encodes CASRGDSGANVLTL.

With respect to this clonotype: A much larger clone differs by one base, so this may be a read error. Without the conserved terminal phenylalanine or tryptophan, this CDR3 likely stems from a read error. This chain connects TRBV4-2 to TRBJ1-2; D is perhaps TRBD1 (6 bases). V was trimmed by 0 bases and J by 3 bases, leaving 8 bases between them. The CDR3 is made up of 14 amino acids. Germline V gene lookup returns CDR1 LGHNA and CDR2 YNFKEQ. The CDR3 sequence is CASSQDEGDYGYTL. The CDR3 DNA reads as TGTGCCAGCAGCCAAGATGAGGGGGACTATGGCTACACCCTC.

This clonotype was seen only a few times. The chain carries TRBV2 and TRBJ1-2; 7 nucleotides match TRBD1. V dropped 4 bases and J dropped 4; count of bases not matched to a gene: 3. The CDR3 runs to 13 residues. Germline CDR1 and CDR2: SNHLY and FYNNEI. In nucleotides, the CDR3 is TGTGCCAGCAGTGGGGACAGCGGCTATGGCTACACCTTC. It is translated as CASSGDSGYGYTF.

This clonotype was detected ten times or more. This chain connects TRBV2 to TRBJ1-1, with D perhaps matching TRBD1 (5 bases). CDR1 SNHLY and CDR2 FYNNEI come from the germline V gene. CDR3 size: 14 residues. The V gene lost 6 bases and the J gene lost 1 base, with 12 bases spanning the gap. The CDR3 loop is CASSPEGRNTEAFF. DNA of the CDR3: TGTGCCAGCAGCCCAGAGGGACGGAACACTGAAGCTTTCTTT. Looking up the rest from reference TRBV2 and TRBJ1-1 gives the full variable domain: EPEVTQTPSHQVTQMGQEVILRCVPISNHLYFYWYRQILGQKVEFLVSFYNNEISEKSEIFDDQFSVERPDGSNFTLKIRSTKLEDSAMYFCASSPEGRNTEAFFGQGTRLTVV.

This chain uses TRBV5-1 with TRBJ2-5; no clear D gene. CDR1 is SGHRS and CDR2 is YFSETQ in the germline V gene. The CDR3 consists of 10 residues. The V end lost 10 bases, the J end lost 2 bases, and 6 bases lay between the germline ends. Written as DNA, the CDR3 is TGCGCCCGCGGACAAGAGACCCAGTACTTC. Translated, it gives CARGQETQYF.

Concerning this clonotype itself: One junction end disagrees with the germline gene, perhaps due to a read error. The chain is built from TRBV9 and TRBJ1-2; no reliable D call. This CDR3 contains 14 residues. CDR1 is SGDLS and CDR2 is YYNGEE in the germline V gene. The chain's CDR3 is CVSSVQPGDTGYTF. The CDR3 DNA reads TGTGTCAGCAGCGTTCAACCTGGGGATACGGGCTACACCTTC.

Regarding this clonotype: This may come from a read error, since a much larger clone is one base off. V usage is TRBV4-3 and J usage is TRBJ2-1; a weak D match, TRBD2 (6 bases). The germline CDR1 and CDR2 sequences are LGHNA and YSLEER. V dropped 4 bases and J dropped 5 bases, with 15 bases sitting between them. CDR3 length: 15 amino acids. This CDR3 reads CASSPSGTYHNEQFF. As DNA, the CDR3 is TGCGCCAGCAGCCCCTCCGGGACTTATCACAATGAGCAGTTCTTC.

This clonotype was counted at least ten times. The chain uses TRBV3-1 and TRBJ1-2; D remains unclear. The germline V gene has CDR1 LGHDT and CDR2 YNNKEL (reference sequence). The CDR3 contains 12 residues. The ends were cut back, 7 bases at V and 4 bases at J, with 10 bases in the middle. The CDR3 is CASKKGAYGYTF. Written as DNA, the CDR3 is TGTGCCAGCAAAAAGGGTGCCTATGGCTACACCTTC. Variable domain in full (rest from reference TRBV3-1 and TRBJ1-2): DTAVSQTPKYLVTQMGNDKSIKCEQNLGHDTMYWYKQDSKKFLKIMFSYNNKELIINETVPNRFSPKSPDKAHLNLHINSLELGDSAVYFCASKKGAYGYTFGSGTRLTVV.

A few counts support this clonotype. The V and J genes are TRBV12-5 and TRBJ2-7, with a weak D call TRBD2 (5 bases). V was pared by 5 bases and J by 6 bases, with 14 bases between. Germline V gene sequence: CDR1 LGHNT, CDR2 FRNRAP. This CDR3 spans 13 amino acids. The CDR3 is CASGAGRGSEQYF. CDR3 in DNA: TGTGCTAGTGGTGCGGGCAGAGGGAGCGAGCAGTACTTC. The variable domain in full, with the rest retrieved from reference TRBV12-5 and TRBJ2-7, is DARVTQTPRHKVTEMGQEVTMRCQPILGHNTVFWYRQTMMQGLELLAYFRNRAPLDDSGMPKDRFSAEMPDATLATLKIQPSEPRDSAVYFCASGAGRGSEQYFGPGTRLTVT.

In this sample, this clonotype turned up a few times. The genes are TRBV18 and TRBJ1-5, with no clear D. The CDR3 is 14 amino acids. The ends were cut back, 4 bases at V and 0 bases at J, with 7 bases in the middle. Germline CDR1 reads KGHSH; CDR2 reads LQKENI. The CDR3 nucleotides are TGTGCCAGCTCACTAACAGATAGCAATCAGCCCCAGCATTTT. Protein: CASSLTDSNQPQHF. Full variable domain (remainder filled in from reference TRBV18 and TRBJ1-5): NAGVMQNPRHLVRRRGQEARLRCSPMKGHSHVYWYRQLPEEGLKFMVYLQKENIIDESGMPKERFSAEFPKEGPSILRIQQVVRGDSAAYFCASSLTDSNQPQHFGDGTRLSIL.

This clonotype came up a few times. The chain links TRBV6-5 to TRBJ1-2; possible D gene TRBD1, 5 bases. The CDR3 has 14 residues. Germline V gene lookup returns CDR1 MNHEY and CDR2 SVGAGI. Trimming pared 7 bases from V and 1 base from J, leaving 13 bases between. The CDR3 here is CASTEKGSNYGYTF. The CDR3 nucleotides read TGTGCCAGCACGGAAAAGGGGAGTAACTATGGCTACACCTTC.

This clonotype counts as medium-sized. The V gene is TRBV7-9, the J gene TRBJ2-7; 11 bases match TRBD2. Germline-derived CDR1 and CDR2 are SEHNR and FQNEAQ (reference sequence). CDR3 length equals 14 residues. With 5 bases clipped from V and 5 bases from J, the junction kept 5 bases outside the gene matches. This CDR3 reads CASSHTSGGDEQYF. DNA of the CDR3: TGTGCCAGCAGCCATACTAGCGGGGGAGACGAGCAGTACTTC.

The V gene is TRBV11-3, the J gene TRBJ2-2; TRBD2 matches at 10 bases. In germline, CDR1 is SGHNT, CDR2 YENEEA. V was pared by 8 bases and J by 5 bases, with 8 bases of the junction left unmatched. The CDR3 is 15 amino acids. The CDR3 DNA sequence: TGTGCCAGCTACTCTAGCGGGGGAGTTACCGGGGAGCTGTTTTTT. Its translation: CASYSSGGVTGELFF.